A single sample is the source of the 29 T cell receptor beta chains below, sequenced in a study of T cell responses to AZD1222 COVID-19 vaccine. The protocol was immunoSEQ multiplex PCR, while the TCRdb copy is restricted to in-frame clones and leaves out a portion. The table has just under 150,000 clones, around 84% seen once. Sample: peripheral blood, taken 28 days after the second AZD1222 dose. The receptors originated from an adult who received the AZD1222 COVID-19 vaccine.

Written as DNA, the CDR3 is TGTGCCAGCAGCCGGTCCCTAGAGAATGAGCAGTTCTTC. Residues: CASSRSLENEQFF. The rearrangement links TRBV3-1 (or the pseudogene TRBV3-2) to TRBJ2-1; D gene unclear. The CDR3 is 13 amino acids. Trimming shortened V by 4 bases and J by 7 bases, and 11 bases separated the two germline ends. Germline assignment: CDR1 LGHDT and CDR2 YNNKEL (reference sequence).

The chain recombines TRBV11-2 with TRBJ1-1, with D possibly TRBD1 on 6 matching bases. V was trimmed by 4 bases and J by 0 bases, leaving 9 bases between them. There are 14 residues in the CDR3. Germline-derived CDR1 and CDR2 are SGHAT and FQNNGV. CDR3 coding DNA: TGTGCCAGCAGCTCCGACAGGTTGAACACTGAAGCTTTCTTT. This gives the protein CASSSDRLNTEAFF.

The gene calls are TRBV18 and TRBJ1-5, with TRBD1 matching over 7 bases. The CDR3 is made up of 13 amino acids. Germline trimming cut 3 bases from V and 5 bases from J; bases unmatched to any gene: 1. The V gene's germline CDR1 is KGHSH and CDR2 LQKENI. This CDR3 reads CASSPQGDQPQHF. The CDR3 DNA reads as TGTGCCAGCTCACCTCAGGGGGATCAGCCCCAGCATTTT.

This clone has just one count. The chain's CDR3 is CAVGTDADYGYTF. For the CDR3, the DNA is TGTGCCGTAGGGACAGATGCCGACTATGGCTACACCTTC. The chain couples TRBV10-3 to TRBJ1-2, with 7 positions matching TRBD1. This CDR3 comprises 13 residues. Germline CDR1 ENHRY, CDR2 SYGVKD. J was trimmed by 3 bases and V by 11 bases; bases with no gene match: 9.

This chain uses TRBV5-1 with TRBJ2-3; 7 nucleotides agree with TRBD2. Germline trimming cut 4 bases from V and 0 bases from J; bases unmatched to any gene: 5. Germline values: CDR1 SGHRS, CDR2 YFSETQ. This CDR3 is 15 amino acids long. Here the CDR3 DNA reads TGCGCCAGCAGCGCTACTAGCGCTAGCACAGATACGCAGTATTTT. As protein: CASSATSASTDTQYF.

CDR3 sequence (DNA): TGTGCCAGCAGTTTCTCCGGGACACAAGAGACCCAGTACTTC. Translated, it gives CASSFSGTQETQYF. This rearrangement joins TRBV27 to TRBJ2-5; weak D call: TRBD1 (6 bases). The germline V gene encodes CDR1 MNHEY and CDR2 SMNVEV (reference sequence). The CDR3 sequence is 14 residues long. The germline V and J ends were trimmed by 3 bases and 2 bases, with 10 bases remaining between them.

This rearrangement joins TRBV11-3 to TRBJ2-3; 10 bases align to TRBD1. Trimming took 7 bases from V and 7 from J; bases not matched to a gene: 8. CDR3 length: 14 residues. The germline V gene has CDR1 SGHNT and CDR2 YENEEA. Here the CDR3 DNA reads TGTGCCAGCACCCCGGGACAGGGGCAATATACGCAGTATTTT. Its protein product is CASTPGQGQYTQYF. Together with reference TRBV11-3 and TRBJ2-3, the CDR3 gives the full variable domain: EAGVVQSPRYKIIEKKQPVAFWCNPISGHNTLYWYLQNLGQGPELLIRYENEEAVDDSQLPKDRFSAERLKGVDSTLKIQPAELGDSAVYLCASTPGQGQYTQYFGPGTRLTVL.

The rearrangement joins TRBV5-6 to TRBJ2-1; D gene ambiguous. CDR3 size: 13 residues. Trimming removed 4 bases at V and 10 bases at J, with 15 bases between. Per the germline V gene, CDR1 is SGHDT and CDR2 is YYEEEE. The CDR3 spells CASSPDALPEQFF. In nucleotides, the CDR3 is TGTGCCAGCAGCCCTGACGCCCTTCCGGAGCAGTTCTTC.

In its sample, this clone was seen once. CDR3 sequence (DNA): TGTGCCAGCAGCGTAATCAATGCGGGGGCCCCAGCCGGGGAGCTGTTTTTT. The encoded protein is CASSVINAGAPAGELFF. The chain has TRBV9 and TRBJ2-2; weak D call: TRBD2 (7 bases). The CDR3 consists of 17 residues. Germline values: CDR1 SGDLS, CDR2 YYNGEE. V lost 1 base, J lost 6 bases, and 19 bases lay in between.

The rearrangement joins TRBV5-1 to TRBJ2-1; D unresolved. V lost 0 bases and J lost 0, with 7 bases in between. Germline assignment: CDR1 SGHRS and CDR2 YFSETQ. The CDR3 runs 15 residues. CDR3 amino acids: CASSLGYSSYNEQFF. For the CDR3, the DNA is TGCGCCAGCAGCTTGGGTTACAGCTCCTACAATGAGCAGTTCTTC.

The chain joins TRBV7-9 to TRBJ1-1, with no clear D. Between the trimmed V and J ends, which lost 5 bases and 3 bases, there was a span of 16 bases. The CDR3 length is 15 residues. Germline V lookup: CDR1 SEHNR, CDR2 FQNEAQ (reference sequence). CDR3 sequence reads: CASSPTLSGDTEAFF. The CDR3 DNA reads TGTGCCAGCAGCCCAACATTATCGGGAGACACTGAAGCTTTCTTT. Full variable domain (outside the CDR3, taken from reference TRBV7-9 and TRBJ1-1): DTGVSQNPRHKITKRGQNVTFRCDPISEHNRLYWYRQTLGQGPEFLTYFQNEAQLEKSRLLSDRFSAERPKGSFSTLEIQRTEQGDSAMYLCASSPTLSGDTEAFFGQGTRLTVV.

V is TRBV14 and J is TRBJ2-5, with TRBD2 identical over 7 bases. Germline V gives CDR1 SGHDN, CDR2 FVKESK. Germline trimming cut 4 bases from V and 5 bases from J; bases unmatched to any gene: 7. There are 14 residues in the CDR3. CDR3 coding DNA: TGTGCCAGCAGCCCTGTAGCCGGGAGGGAGACCCAGTACTTC. This translates into CASSPVAGRETQYF.

This chain links TRBV2 with TRBJ2-5, with TRBD2 identical over 8 bases. V lost 8 bases to trimming and J lost 4 bases; unmatched junction nucleotides: 12. CDR1 and CDR2 from the germline V gene are SNHLY and FYNNEI. This CDR3 spans 15 amino acids. The CDR3: CASGGGTTKGETQYF. The CDR3 bases are TGTGCCAGCGGCGGGGGGACAACAAAAGGAGAGACCCAGTACTTC.

The rearrangement links TRBV19 to TRBJ1-1; D is unresolved. V was pared by 6 bases and J by 1 base, with 9 bases between. The V gene's germline CDR1 is LNHDA and CDR2 SQIVND (reference sequence). The CDR3 has 13 amino acids. In DNA, the CDR3 is TGTGCCAGTAGAGCACTGGCGAACACTGAAGCTTTCTTT. Its translation: CASRALANTEAFF.

V is TRBV7-7 and J is TRBJ2-3, with D perhaps being TRBD1 or TRBD2 (5 bases each). CDR3 length: 15 residues. The germline V gene encodes CDR1 SSHAT and CDR2 FNYEAQ (reference sequence). Deletions cut 5 bases from V and 1 base from J, with 13 bases between. For the CDR3, the DNA is TGTGCCAGCAGCGCCGGGACCTGGGGCACAGATACGCAGTATTTT. Amino acids: CASSAGTWGTDTQYF.

This sequence joins TRBV9 and TRBJ2-5, with D possibly being TRBD1 or TRBD2 (5 bases each). The V gene's germline CDR1 is SGDLS and CDR2 YYNGEE. The V end lost 6 bases, the J end lost 2 bases, and 26 bases lay between the germline ends. The CDR3 is made up of 18 amino acids. DNA of the CDR3: TGTGCCAGCACCCCTGGTGTAGGGACGGGCTGGATACAAGAGACCCAGTACTTC. It specifies CASTPGVGTGWIQETQYF.

With respect to this clone: The junction differs from germline at one of its ends, possibly a read error. This chain joins TRBV2 and TRBJ2-7, with D uncertain. From germline, CDR1 is SNHLY and CDR2 FYNNEI. The CDR3 sequence is 13 residues long. For the CDR3, the DNA is TGTGCCAGCAGTGAAGCTGGCTCGGCAGTCCTCCTCTTC. It is translated as CASSEAGSAVLLF.

V and J are TRBV28 and TRBJ1-2, with 9 bases lining up with TRBD1. There are 15 residues in the CDR3. Germline CDR1 and CDR2: MDHEN and SYDVKM. J gave up 4 bases and V 5 bases, and 8 bases lay outside the gene matches. CDR3 sequence reads: CASSPGDRASYGYTF. In DNA form, the CDR3 reads TGTGCCAGCAGTCCAGGGGACAGGGCAAGCTATGGCTACACCTTC.

This rearrangement joins TRBV7-8 to TRBJ2-2; no reliable D call. The CDR3 runs 14 residues. Germline values: CDR1 SGHVS, CDR2 FQNEAQ. Trimming pared 5 bases from V and 1 base from J, leaving 8 bases between. CDR3 sequence reads: CASSKLRNTGELFF. The CDR3 coding sequence is TGTGCCAGCAGCAAGTTGAGGAACACCGGGGAGCTGTTTTTT.

The chain combines TRBV10-3 with TRBJ1-5; weak D call: TRBD1 (5 bases). CDR1 and CDR2 from the germline V gene are ENHRY and SYGVKD. This CDR3 region has 15 residues. V was cut by 2 bases and J by 7 bases, with 15 bases left in between. For the CDR3, the DNA is TGTGCCATCAGTGAGACAGGAGATCATTACCAGCCCCAGCATTTT. Amino acid sequence: CAISETGDHYQPQHF.

This clone was seen once. The gene calls are TRBV4-1 and TRBJ2-5; 10 bases are shared with TRBD2. This CDR3 region has 18 residues. Germline CDR1 is MGHRA and CDR2 is YSYEKL. V lost 0 bases, J lost 1 base, and 8 bases stayed unmatched. CDR3 sequence reads: CASSQETVAGGRQETQYF. The CDR3 DNA sequence: TGCGCCAGCAGCCAAGAAACGGTAGCGGGGGGACGCCAAGAGACCCAGTACTTC.

This chain uses TRBV5-1 with TRBJ2-5; 10 bases are shared with TRBD2. Germline V gene lookup returns CDR1 SGHRS and CDR2 YFSETQ. V lost 2 bases to trimming and J lost 5 bases; unmatched junction nucleotides: 12. The CDR3 loop spans 17 amino acids. For the CDR3, the DNA is TGCGCCAGCAGCTTTGGAGCGGGGGGGCCTTTATCGGAGACCCAGTACTTC. It yields the protein CASSFGAGGPLSETQYF.

The chain uses TRBV7-9 and TRBJ2-1; perhaps TRBD2 as D (6 bases). The germline CDR1 and CDR2 sequences are SEHNR and FQNEAQ (reference sequence). Trimming left V 2 bases short and J 4 bases short, with 18 bases between. The CDR3 has 17 amino acids. The CDR3 DNA sequence: TGTGCCAGCAGCTTACGCAGCGGTAGCGGAGCTTACAATGAGCAGTTCTTC. It codes for CASSLRSGSGAYNEQFF.

The chain combines TRBV5-6 with TRBJ1-4; D possibly corresponds to TRBD1 (5 bases). Germline CDR1 and CDR2: SGHDT and YYEEEE. V lost 4 bases, J lost 13 bases, and 14 bases lay in between. This CDR3 has 12 amino acids. CDR3 DNA sequence: TGTGCCAGCAGCCCGATGACGGGGGGACTGTTTTTT. It encodes CASSPMTGGLFF. Together with reference TRBV5-6 and TRBJ1-4, the CDR3 gives the full variable domain: DAGVTQSPTHLIKTRGQQVTLRCSPKSGHDTVSWYQQALGQGPQFIFQYYEEEERQRGNFPDRFSGHQFPNYSSELNVNALLLGDSALYLCASSPMTGGLFFGSGTQLSVL.

The chain links TRBV6-5 to TRBJ2-2; D is possibly TRBD1 or TRBD2 (5 bases each). Trimming pared 2 bases from V and 1 base from J, leaving 5 bases between. Germline V gene lookup returns CDR1 MNHEY and CDR2 SVGAGI. The CDR3 loop spans 14 amino acids. CDR3 sequence reads: CASSYGGNTGELFF. In DNA, the CDR3 is TGTGCCAGCAGTTACGGGGGGAACACCGGGGAGCTGTTTTTT.

The chain joins TRBV7-2 to TRBJ2-5; tentative D call: TRBD2 (6 bases). This CDR3 has 17 residues. Trimming took 1 base from V and 2 from J, leaving 17 bases between them. The germline gives CDR1 SGHTA, CDR2 FQGNSA. The CDR3 DNA sequence: TGTGCCAGCAGCTTAGGGAGATGGGAGGCCGATCAAGAGACCCAGTACTTC. This sequence encodes CASSLGRWEADQETQYF.

CDR3: CASSRESNSPLHF. The CDR3 DNA sequence: TGTGCCAGCAGCCGGGAATCTAATTCACCCCTCCACTTT. J is TRBJ1-6 and V is TRBV3-1 (or the pseudogene TRBV3-2); D is ambiguous. V was shortened by 4 bases and J by 6 bases, with 7 bases between the two germline ends. The germline gives CDR1 LGHDT, CDR2 YNNKEL (reference sequence). The CDR3 runs 13 residues.

This sequence joins TRBV3-1 (or the pseudogene TRBV3-2) and TRBJ1-2; D is unresolved. V lost 1 base and J 2 bases, leaving 8 bases between the germline ends. This CDR3 contains 14 residues. Germline loops: CDR1 LGHDT, CDR2 YNNKEL (reference sequence). The CDR3 nucleotides read TGTGCCAGCAGCCAAGGATCATCCAACTATGGCTACACCTTC. Amino acids: CASSQGSSNYGYTF.

The rearrangement joins TRBV10-3 to TRBJ2-5; 9 nucleotides match TRBD1. Looked up from germline, CDR1 is ENHRY and CDR2 is SYGVKD. Losses at the gene ends were 0 bases for V and 8 bases for J; bases not matched to a gene: 10. The CDR3 spans 16 residues. The CDR3 spells CAISESGTGRGGTQYF. DNA for the CDR3: TGTGCCATCAGTGAGTCCGGGACAGGGCGCGGGGGAACCCAGTACTTC.